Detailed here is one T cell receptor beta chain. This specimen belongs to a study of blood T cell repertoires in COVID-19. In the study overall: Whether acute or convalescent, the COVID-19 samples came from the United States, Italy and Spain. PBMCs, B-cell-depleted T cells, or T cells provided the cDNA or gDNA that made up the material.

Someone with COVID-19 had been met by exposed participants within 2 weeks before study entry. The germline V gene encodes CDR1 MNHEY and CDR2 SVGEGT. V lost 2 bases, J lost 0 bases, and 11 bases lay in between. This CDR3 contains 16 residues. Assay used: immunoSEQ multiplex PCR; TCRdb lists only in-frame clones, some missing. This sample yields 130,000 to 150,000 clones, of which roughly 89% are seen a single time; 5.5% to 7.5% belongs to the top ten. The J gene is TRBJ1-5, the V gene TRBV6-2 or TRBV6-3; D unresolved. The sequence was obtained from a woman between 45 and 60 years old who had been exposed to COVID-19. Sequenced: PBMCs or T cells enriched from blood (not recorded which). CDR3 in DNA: TGTGCCAGCAGTTACAGAGGCCGAGGTAGCAATCAGCCCCAGCATTTT. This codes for CASSYRGRGSNQPQHF.